The clone carrying this T cell receptor beta chain was found once. The antigen remains undetermined. Pooled samples include second doses given at about 4 or 12 weeks. This entry comes from a study of T cell responses to AZD1222 COVID-19 vaccine. Study outcomes and limitations: The study found Spike-specific TCR breadth and depth rose after two AZD1222 doses. Donors were largely white British and mainly female; clonal diversity was possibly underestimated.

TCRdb's copy holds only in-frame clones and misses some; the assay was immunoSEQ multiplex PCR. The sample shows approximately 120,000 clones, about 87% of them seen only once. CDR3 length: 16 residues. This chain joins TRBV7-5 and TRBJ2-7; the DNA was not compared with TRBD2, the D call given in the table. TRBV7-5 is designated a pseudogene. The input for sequencing was peripheral blood, taken 28 days after the second AZD1222 dose. The sequence was collected from an adult who received the AZD1222 COVID-19 vaccine. The CDR3, as DNA: TGTGCCAGAAGCTTATCTGAGCGCCGGGGAGTAGCCGAGCAGTACTTC. This encodes CARSLSERRGVAEQYF.